These T cell receptor beta chains were read from a single sample in a study of neurological immune-mediated disorders. From the 5' RACE reads, TCRdb called clonotypes with MiXCR, one entry per CDR3 protein. Of about 59,000 distinct CDR3 sequences detected, around 24% appear once; the ten largest clones hold about 4.6%. The sequenced material came from PBMCs. These receptors originate from a man between 60 and 75 years old with HTLV-1-associated myelopathy (HAM/TSP). Both conserved end residues are part of each CDR3. The D gene is left open where the match is weak. A row's size may be missing; if present it is once, few, many or a size class.

abundance	j_gene	d_gene	v_gene	CDR3nt	CDR3aa
-	TRBJ2-4	-	TRBV20-1	TGCAGTGCCCGGAACAGTGGAAAAAACATTCAGTACTTC	CSARNSGKNIQYF
many	TRBJ2-7	-	TRBV20-1	TGCAGTGCTAGACAGGGCCTCTCCTACGAGCAGTACTTC	CSARQGLSYEQYF
many	TRBJ2-7	TRBD1	TRBV20-1	TGCAGTGCTGGGACAGGGCCTCCTAGGGACGAGCAGTACTTC	CSAGTGPPRDEQYF
many	TRBJ2-5	-	TRBV6-1	TGTGCCAGCAGTGAATGGGGGACCGAGACCCAGTACTTC	CASSEWGTETQYF
few	TRBJ1-5	-	TRBV19	TGTGCCAGTAGTACCGCAAACTACAAGCCCCAGCATTTT	CASSTANYKPQHF
many	TRBJ2-6	-	TRBV12-3/TRBV12-4	TGTGCCAGCCACTGGTCTGGGGCCAACGTCCTGACTTTC	CASHWSGANVLTF
many	TRBJ2-7	-	TRBV20-1	TGCAGTGCTAGGGCCGAGCTTTCCCCCGAGCAGTACTTC	CSARAELSPEQYF
-	TRBJ1-1	-	TRBV12-3/TRBV12-4	TGTGCCAGCAGTCGGAGGGGCACTGAAGCTTTCTTT	CASSRRGTEAFF
once	TRBJ2-5	-	TRBV7-9	TGTGCCAGCAGCTTATTTTACCAAGAGACCCAGTACTTC	CASSLFYQETQYF
many	TRBJ2-6	-	TRBV7-8	TGTGCCAGCAGCCTCACCGGGACTGGGGCCAACGTCCTGACTTTC	CASSLTGTGANVLTF
many	TRBJ2-7	-	TRBV9	TGTGCCAGCAGCGCCGGACAGTACTCCTACGAGCAGTACTTC	CASSAGQYSYEQYF
many	TRBJ1-4	TRBD1	TRBV5-1	TGCGCCAGCCGACTCGGGACAGGGGTCGAAAAACTGTTTTTT	CASRLGTGVEKLFF
few	TRBJ2-5	-	TRBV7-9	TGTGCCAGCAGCTTAGTCTCCGGGAGCCAAGAGACCCAGTACTTC	CASSLVSGSQETQYF
-	TRBJ2-5	-	TRBV29-1	TGCAGCGTTGAAGAGAACGGCGGAGAGACCCAGTACTTC	CSVEENGGETQYF
many	TRBJ1-1	-	TRBV29-1	TGCAGCGGGGGGAGGGGTGGGAACACTGAAGCTTTCTTT	CSGGRGGNTEAFF
few	TRBJ1-2	-	TRBV6-1	TGTGCCAGCAGTGAAGCAACAGGCTATGGCTACACCTTC	CASSEATGYGYTF
many	TRBJ2-1	TRBD1	TRBV5-5	TGTGCCAGCAGCCACCCGGGACAGGGAATTAATGAGCAGTTCTTC	CASSHPGQGINEQFF
many	TRBJ2-7	-	TRBV15	TGTGCCACCAGCAGAGCAGGGAGTCCTTACGAGCAGTACTTC	CATSRAGSPYEQYF
many	TRBJ2-3	TRBD2	TRBV7-2	TGTGCCAGCAGCTCTTCCGTAGCGGGAGGGACCACAGATACGCAGTATTTT	CASSSSVAGGTTDTQYF
-	TRBJ2-7	TRBD1	TRBV28	TGTGCCAGCAAGGGGGTGCTGGACAGGGGGCCCCCTCACTCCTACGAGCAGTACTTC	CASKGVLDRGPPHSYEQYF
many	TRBJ2-5	TRBD2	TRBV4-1	TGCGCCAGCAGCCAAACAGGACTAGCGGGAGGGAGGGAGACCCAGTACTTC	CASSQTGLAGGRETQYF
few	TRBJ1-6	-	TRBV30	TGTGCCTGGACTGGACAACGGAATTCACCCCTCCACTTT	CAWTGQRNSPLHF
many	TRBJ1-2	-	TRBV12-3/TRBV12-4	TGTGCCAGCAGAGATTATCAGGGGAGTGGCTACACCTTC	CASRDYQGSGYTF
many	TRBJ2-5	-	TRBV20-1	TGCAGTGCGACGAAAGGTTCCGTACGAGGGGAGACCCAGTACTTC	CSATKGSVRGETQYF
-	TRBJ2-2	-	TRBV5-1	TGCGCCAGCAGCTTGAATTTCCTAAACACCGGGGAGCTGTTTTTT	CASSLNFLNTGELFF
many	TRBJ2-5	-	TRBV5-1	TGCGCCAGCAGCTTTTCCGCGGTTGGCCTCGGGGAGACCCAGTACTTC	CASSFSAVGLGETQYF
many	TRBJ1-4	TRBD1	TRBV3-1	TGTGCCAGCAGCCAAGAGGGACAGGGAGGAGGAAAACTGTTTTTT	CASSQEGQGGGKLFF
many	TRBJ2-2	TRBD2	TRBV20-1	TGCAGTGCCCCAGAGGGCGGGAGCACCGGGGAGCTGTTTTTT	CSAPEGGSTGELFF
many	TRBJ1-1	-	TRBV20-1	TGCAGTGCTAGGGATATGAACACCTTGAACACTGAAGCTTTCTTT	CSARDMNTLNTEAFF
many	TRBJ1-6	-	TRBV5-1	TGCGCCAGCAGACCAACAGGGACCCGGGATTCACCCCTCCACTTT	CASRPTGTRDSPLHF
-	TRBJ2-1	-	TRBV2	TGTGCCAGCAGTTACAGCTCTGAGCAGTTCTTC	CASSYSSEQFF
-	TRBJ2-1	TRBD1	TRBV12-3/TRBV12-4	TGTGCCAGCAGCTGGACAGGGCTGTTCAATGAGCAGTTCTTC	CASSWTGLFNEQFF
-	TRBJ2-3	TRBD2	TRBV6-5	TGTGCCAGCAGCCCGGGACTAGCGGAGCTGGCGGATACGCAGTATTTT	CASSPGLAELADTQYF
many	TRBJ1-2	-	TRBV28	TGTGCCAGCAGTTTAGAGACGGGACCCCGGGAGAACTATGGCTACACCTTC	CASSLETGPRENYGYTF
-	TRBJ2-3	-	TRBV28	TGTGCCAGCAGGCTCGGGAGCACAGATACGCAGTATTTT	CASRLGSTDTQYF
many	TRBJ1-2	-	TRBV4-1	TGCGCCAGCAGCCAAGATGGGGGGGGGACGGACTATGGCTACACCTTC	CASSQDGGGTDYGYTF
many	TRBJ1-2	-	TRBV10-3	TGTGCCATCAGTGAGTCTGCAGGGTACAACTATGGCTACACCTTC	CAISESAGYNYGYTF
many	TRBJ1-2	TRBD1	TRBV20-1	TGCAGTGCCCACCCCGCGGGACAGGCGAACGTTCGCGGCTACACCTTC	CSAHPAGQANVRGYTF
-	TRBJ2-7	TRBD1	TRBV28	TGTGCCAGCAGAAGAATGACAGGGGACCACTCCTACGAGCAGTACTTC	CASRRMTGDHSYEQYF
-	TRBJ1-2	-	TRBV4-1	TGCGCCAGCCAAGAAGTAGTAGCGCGGTGGGGCTACACCTTC	CASQEVVARWGYTF
once	TRBJ2-4	-	TRBV5-1	TGCGCCAGCAGATTGGACGGGACCCAAAGCAGAATTCAGTACTTC	CASRLDGTQSRIQYF
many	TRBJ1-2	-	TRBV5-5	TGTGCCAGCAGCTTGGCAACGGACAGTACCCTCTATGGCTACACCTTC	CASSLATDSTLYGYTF
many	TRBJ2-5	-	TRBV29-1	TGCAGCTCGTCACTGATGGGGGAAGGAGAGACCCAGTACTTC	CSSSLMGEGETQYF
many	TRBJ2-1	-	TRBV28	TGTGCCAGCAGTCTCCCGACCAATGAGCAGTTCTTC	CASSLPTNEQFF
many	TRBJ1-1	-	TRBV2	TGTGCCAGCAGTGTGGGGTCGAACACTGAAGCTTTCTTT	CASSVGSNTEAFF
many	TRBJ2-3	-	TRBV7-8	TGTGCCAGCAGCCCTCGGGGGTCGTATAGCACAGATACGCAGTATTTT	CASSPRGSYSTDTQYF
many	TRBJ1-3	TRBD1	TRBV9	TGTGCCAGCAGCGAGGCAATCCAGGGGGCTGGAAACACCATATATTTT	CASSEAIQGAGNTIYF
many	TRBJ2-5	-	TRBV7-3	TGTGCCAGCAGCGAACAGGGCCGGGAGACCCAGTACTTC	CASSEQGRETQYF
many	TRBJ2-3	TRBD2	TRBV7-9	TGTGCCAGCAGCCGCAGCGGGGGCACAGATACGCAGTATTTT	CASSRSGGTDTQYF
many	TRBJ2-3	-	TRBV3-1	TGTGCCAGCAGGCGTTCTGATACGCAGTATTTT	CASRRSDTQYF
many	TRBJ1-1	TRBD1	TRBV6-5	TGTGCCAGCAGTCCTAGGGGGCAGGCAAAGGGGAACACTGAAGCTTTCTTT	CASSPRGQAKGNTEAFF
-	TRBJ2-7	TRBD2	TRBV7-6	TGTGCCAGCAGCCCTAGCGGCTCCTACGAGCAGTACTTC	CASSPSGSYEQYF
many	TRBJ1-3	-	TRBV3-1	TGTGCCAGCAGCCACGGCAGTGGAAACACCATATATTTT	CASSHGSGNTIYF
-	TRBJ2-1	-	TRBV20-1	TGCAGTGCTACCGAGCGGAATGAGCAGTTCTTC	CSATERNEQFF
many	TRBJ2-4	-	TRBV5-1	TGCGCCAGCAGCTTGGGGAGGTCAAACATTCAGTACTTC	CASSLGRSNIQYF
-	TRBJ2-1	-	TRBV20-1	TGCAGTGCTAGAGCTGGGGGAGGTGAGCAGTTCTTC	CSARAGGGEQFF
-	TRBJ1-1	-	TRBV12-3/TRBV12-4	TGTGCCAGCAGTTTTGGACAGTTGAACACTGAAGCTTTCTTT	CASSFGQLNTEAFF